These T cell receptor beta chains were read from a single sample in a study of T cell responses to AZD1222 COVID-19 vaccine. Libraries were prepared by immunoSEQ multiplex PCR; TCRdb keeps only in-frame clonotypes and omits some of them. Of more than 100,000 clones listed, approximately 93% were seen once; the top ten hold 5.4%. Sequencing was performed on peripheral blood, taken on day 0 of AZD1222 vaccination. These receptors all stem from an adult in good health. CDR3s include the opening cysteine and the closing phenylalanine or tryptophan. D genes are given only for firm matches. Clone size is shown for a subset of rows, as once, few, many or a class of expanded clone.

J gene	D gene	V gene	clone size	CDR3 DNA	CDR3 protein
TRBJ2-2	NA	TRBV9	NA	TGTGCCAGCACAAGGGGCCCTAGCACCGGGGAGCTGTTTTTT	CASTRGPSTGELFF
TRBJ1-1	NA	TRBV19	NA	TGTGCCAGTAGTATTGTCGGGACGAACACTGAAGCTTTCTTT	CASSIVGTNTEAFF
TRBJ2-2	NA	TRBV27	NA	TGTGCCACCGAACATTCTTCGGGAGACATCGGGGAGCTGTTTTTT	CATEHSSGDIGELFF
TRBJ2-7	NA	TRBV27	NA	NA	CASSSSGAYEQYF
TRBJ2-2	TRBD1	TRBV6-5	NA	TGTGCCAGCAGTTACACCGACAGGGTAAAGCCCGGGGAGCTGTTTTTT	CASSYTDRVKPGELFF
TRBJ2-3	NA	TRBV5-5	NA	TGTGCCAGCAGAGTAGGGGTAACAGATACGCAGTATTTT	CASRVGVTDTQYF
TRBJ2-7	NA	TRBV28	NA	TGTGCCAGCGGTGTAAAGGGATACGAGCAGTACTTC	CASGVKGYEQYF
TRBJ2-5	NA	TRBV24-1	once	TGTGCCACCAGTGATGGCCCCGACAGTAAAGAGACCCAGTACTTC	CATSDGPDSKETQYF
TRBJ1-5	NA	TRBV9	NA	TGTGCCAGCAGCGGTAACGGACGCTATAGCAATCAGCCCCAGCATTTT	CASSGNGRYSNQPQHF
TRBJ2-3	NA	TRBV6-5	NA	TGTGCCAGCAGTTACCGGACAGGCACAGATACGCAGTATTTT	CASSYRTGTDTQYF
TRBJ2-7	NA	TRBV3-1/TRBV3-2	NA	TGTGCCAGCAGCCAAGATCGGGTGGGTTACGAGCAGTACTTC	CASSQDRVGYEQYF
TRBJ1-2	NA	TRBV7-2	NA	TGTGCCAGCAGCCCCGACCAGTTGGATGGCTACACCTTC	CASSPDQLDGYTF
TRBJ1-5	NA	TRBV15	NA	TGTGCCACCAGCAGAGGGCCGGGGCAGAGCAATCAGCCCCAGCATTTT	CATSRGPGQSNQPQHF
TRBJ2-7	TRBD2	TRBV7-6	NA	TGTGCCAGCAGCCTCGGAGCGGGAGGTAATCGGTACGAGCAGTACTTC	CASSLGAGGNRYEQYF
TRBJ1-1	NA	TRBV6-5	NA	TGTGCCAGCACAGTTCCAGGGACCACTGAAGCTTTCTTT	CASTVPGTTEAFF
TRBJ2-7	TRBD1	TRBV6-5	NA	TGTGCCAGCAGTAACAGGGGAACCTACGAGCAGTACTTC	CASSNRGTYEQYF
TRBJ1-4	NA	TRBV11-2	NA	TGTGCCAGCAGCTTAGATTCGCCAGGGGAGAGGGAAAAACTGTTTTTT	CASSLDSPGEREKLFF
TRBJ2-2	NA	TRBV27	NA	TGTGCCAGCAGTTCCCACGACAGGAACACCGGGGAGCTGTTTTTT	CASSSHDRNTGELFF